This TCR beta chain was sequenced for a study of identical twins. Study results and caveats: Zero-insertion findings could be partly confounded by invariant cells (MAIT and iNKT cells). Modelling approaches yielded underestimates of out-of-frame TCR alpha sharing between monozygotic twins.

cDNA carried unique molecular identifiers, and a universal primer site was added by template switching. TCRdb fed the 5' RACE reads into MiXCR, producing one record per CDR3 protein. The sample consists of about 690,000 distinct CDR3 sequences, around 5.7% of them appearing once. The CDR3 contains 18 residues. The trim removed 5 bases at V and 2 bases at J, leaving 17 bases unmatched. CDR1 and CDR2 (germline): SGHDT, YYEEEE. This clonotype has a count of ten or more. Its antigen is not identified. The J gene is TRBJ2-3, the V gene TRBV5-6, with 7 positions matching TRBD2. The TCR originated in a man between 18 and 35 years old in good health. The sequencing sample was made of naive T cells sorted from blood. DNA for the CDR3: TGTGCCAGCAGTCCCCAATGGGAGGGGCCTGGGGACACAGATACGCAGTATTTT. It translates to CASSPQWEGPGDTDTQYF. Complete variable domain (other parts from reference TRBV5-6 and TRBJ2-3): DAGVTQSPTHLIKTRGQQVTLRCSPKSGHDTVSWYQQALGQGPQFIFQYYEEEERQRGNFPDRFSGHQFPNYSSELNVNALLLGDSALYLCASSPQWEGPGDTDTQYFGPGTRLTVL.